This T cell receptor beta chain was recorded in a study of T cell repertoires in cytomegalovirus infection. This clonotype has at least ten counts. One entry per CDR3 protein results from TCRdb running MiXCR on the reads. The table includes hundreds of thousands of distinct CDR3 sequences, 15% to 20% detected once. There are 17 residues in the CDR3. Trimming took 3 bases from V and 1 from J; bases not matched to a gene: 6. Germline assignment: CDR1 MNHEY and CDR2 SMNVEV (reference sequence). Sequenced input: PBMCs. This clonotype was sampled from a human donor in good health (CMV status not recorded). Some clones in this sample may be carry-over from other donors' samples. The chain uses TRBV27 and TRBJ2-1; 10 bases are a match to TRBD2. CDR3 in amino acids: CASSFWASGGSYNEQFF. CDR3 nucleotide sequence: TGTGCCAGCAGTTTTTGGGCTAGCGGGGGATCCTACAATGAGCAGTTCTTC.